These 9 T cell receptor beta chains came from one sample sequenced in a study of blood T cell repertoires in COVID-19. Data came from immunoSEQ multiplex PCR; TCRdb stores just in-frame clones and leaves some out. The sample lists more than 7,500 clones, around 92% occurring once. Sequencing was performed on peripheral blood. The receptors shown here come from a woman aged 45-65 years with active COVID-19.

This clone was picked up one time. V and J are TRBV2 and TRBJ1-2; 8 bases agree with TRBD1. Germline loops: CDR1 SNHLY, CDR2 FYNNEI. With 5 bases clipped from V and 0 bases from J, the junction kept 8 bases outside the gene matches. This CDR3 contains 16 residues. As DNA, the CDR3 is TGTGCCAGCAGTATAGGACAGGGAAAGGCTAACTATGGCTACACCTTC. As protein: CASSIGQGKANYGYTF. Based on the CDR3 plus reference TRBV2 and TRBJ1-2, the full variable domain is EPEVTQTPSHQVTQMGQEVILRCVPISNHLYFYWYRQILGQKVEFLVSFYNNEISEKSEIFDDQFSVERPDGSNFTLKIRSTKLEDSAMYFCASSIGQGKANYGYTFGSGTRLTVV.

J is TRBJ2-1 and V is TRBV5-1; TRBD2 matches 7 bases. The J segment lost 10 bases and the V segment lost 0 bases, leaving 13 bases of the junction unmatched. The CDR3 loop spans 16 amino acids. Germline CDR1 is SGHRS and CDR2 is YFSETQ. The CDR3 here is CASSLESFGGTSEQFF. CDR3 coding DNA: TGCGCCAGCAGCTTGGAGTCTTTCGGGGGGACCAGCGAGCAGTTCTTC.

V and J are TRBV5-4 and TRBJ1-3; D is perhaps TRBD1 (5 bases). The length of the CDR3 is 15 residues. Germline V gives CDR1 SGHNT, CDR2 YYREEE (reference sequence). V lost 4 bases and J lost 0, with 11 bases in between. The CDR3 is CASSPGLTSGNTIYF. The CDR3 bases are TGTGCCAGCAGCCCGGGACTGACCTCTGGAAACACCATATATTTT.

The V call is TRBV6-5, the J call TRBJ2-7; D gene uncertain. Trimming removed 6 bases at V and 3 bases at J, with 12 bases between. CDR1 and CDR2 (germline): MNHEY, SVGAGI. This CDR3 spans 13 amino acids. CDR3 DNA sequence: TGTGCCAGCAGGAAATCGACTTTCTACGAGCAGTACTTC. It specifies CASRKSTFYEQYF.

The rearrangement uses TRBV3-1 (or the pseudogene TRBV3-2) and TRBJ2-3; D perhaps matches TRBD2 (5 bases). With 0 bases removed from V and 5 bases from J, the gap between germline ends came to 12 bases. The length of the CDR3 is 15 residues. CDR1 LGHDT and CDR2 YNNKEL come from the germline V gene (reference sequence). The CDR3 DNA reads TGTGCCAGCAGCCAAGATACTGGGAGTGGAGATACGCAGTATTTT. Protein product: CASSQDTGSGDTQYF.

This clone has just one count. The V gene is TRBV4-1, the J gene TRBJ2-7; the D gene is possibly TRBD2 (6 bases). Trimming removed 4 bases at V and 3 bases at J, with 13 bases between. CDR3 length equals 14 residues. The germline gives CDR1 MGHRA, CDR2 YSYEKL. This CDR3 is CASSPGLVDYEQYF. The CDR3 DNA sequence: TGCGCCAGCAGCCCGGGACTCGTAGACTACGAGCAGTACTTC.

This clone occurred a few times. V is TRBV19 and J is TRBJ1-5, with unresolved D. CDR3 length: 12 residues. The V gene lost 3 bases and the J gene lost 6 bases, with 6 bases spanning the gap. Looked up from germline, CDR1 is LNHDA and CDR2 is SQIVND (reference sequence). The CDR3 here is CASSITAQPQHF. The CDR3 DNA reads TGTGCCAGTAGTATTACTGCTCAGCCCCAGCATTTT.

The gene calls are TRBV9 and TRBJ2-3, with 8 bases lining up with TRBD2. V trimming: 5 bases; J trimming: 2 bases; junction bases outside the gene matches: 7. The CDR3 runs 15 residues. Looked up from germline, CDR1 is SGDLS and CDR2 is YYNGEE. Here the CDR3 DNA reads TGTGCCAGCAGTTTAGCGGGACGTAACACAGATACGCAGTATTTT. Protein: CASSLAGRNTDTQYF.

V is TRBV6-5 and J is TRBJ2-2; 9 bases agree with TRBD1. Per germline, CDR1 MNHEY and CDR2 SVGAGI. The J segment lost 5 bases and the V segment lost 7 bases, leaving 5 bases of the junction unmatched. The CDR3 sequence is 14 residues long. The chain's CDR3 is CASTRDRVTGELFF. Here the CDR3 DNA reads TGTGCCAGCACCCGGGACAGGGTAACCGGGGAGCTGTTTTTT.